Presented here are 5 T cell receptor beta chains from one specimen sequenced in a study of T cell responses to AZD1222 COVID-19 vaccine. Clones were read by immunoSEQ multiplex PCR, and TCRdb kept only the in-frame ones, dropping some. The sample records tens of thousands of clones, around 86% being singletons. The specimen was peripheral blood, collected on day 0 of AZD1222 vaccination. The receptors here all came from an adult in good health.

This clone appeared a few times. This chain's CDR3 is CASSDYFDSPSTDTQYF. The DNA of the CDR3 is TGTGCCAGCAGCGACTACTTTGACAGCCCTAGCACAGATACGCAGTATTTT. The rearrangement joins TRBV7-9 to TRBJ2-3; D tentatively fits TRBD1 or TRBD2 (5 bases each). The V gene's germline CDR1 is SEHNR and CDR2 FQNEAQ (reference sequence). V gave up 5 bases and J gave up 0 bases, with 18 bases separating them. This CDR3 is built from 17 residues. Using reference TRBV7-9 and TRBJ2-3 for the parts outside the CDR3, the full variable domain is DTGVSQNPRHKITKRGQNVTFRCDPISEHNRLYWYRQTLGQGPEFLTYFQNEAQLEKSRLLSDRFSAERPKGSFSTLEIQRTEQGDSAMYLCASSDYFDSPSTDTQYFGPGTRLTVL.

This chain joins TRBV7-3 and TRBJ2-3; 13 bases are shared with TRBD2. The length of the CDR3 is 16 residues. Trimming cost V 4 bases and J 12 bases; bases outside gene matches: 13. Per the germline V gene, CDR1 is SGHTA and CDR2 is FQGTGA. CDR3 residues: CASSSGTSGGDQYQYF. The CDR3 DNA reads TGTGCCAGCAGCTCGGGAACTAGCGGGGGGGACCAATATCAGTATTTT.

The J gene is TRBJ2-2, the V gene TRBV30, with no clear D. Germline assignment: CDR1 GTSNPN and CDR2 SVGIG (reference sequence). V lost 2 bases, J lost 6 bases, and 4 bases lay in between. CDR3 length: 11 residues. CDR3 bases: TGTGCCTGGAGTCCGTCCGGGGAGCTGTTTTTT. Protein sequence: CAWSPSGELFF. The whole variable domain, remainder taken from reference TRBV30 and TRBJ2-2, is SQTIHQWPATLVQPVGSPLSLECTVEGTSNPNLYWYRQAAGRGLQLLFYSVGIGQISSEVPQNLSASRPQDRQFILSSKKLLLSDSGFYLCAWSPSGELFFGEGSRLTVL.

This chain uses TRBV3-1 (or the pseudogene TRBV3-2) with TRBJ2-7; TRBD2 might be the D (6 bases). This CDR3 spans 15 amino acids. CDR1 is LGHDT, CDR2 YNNKEL, per germline (reference sequence). Trimming cost V 4 bases and J 2 bases, with 15 bases left between them. The DNA of the CDR3 is TGTGCCAGCAGCCGCCTCGGTGGGGGGACCTACGAGCAGTACTTC. This codes for CASSRLGGGTYEQYF.

The chain is built from TRBV4-1 and TRBJ2-2, with 8 bases matching TRBD2. The CDR3 length is 15 residues. The V gene's germline CDR1 is MGHRA and CDR2 YSYEKL. With 4 bases clipped from V and 0 bases from J, the junction kept 1 base outside the gene matches. In DNA, the CDR3 is TGCGCCAGCAGCCCGGGACTAGCGAACACCGGGGAGCTGTTTTTT. Residues: CASSPGLANTGELFF.